A selection of T cell receptor beta chains follows, all from one sample in a study of post-analysis software for immune sequencing data. TCRdb reprocessed the PCR reads via MiXCR and lists one record per CDR3 protein. The sample carries fewer than 850,000 distinct CDR3 sequences, roughly 27% recorded once. The specimen sequenced was blood. The receptors derive from a girl aged 10-17 years with multiple sclerosis. The CDR3 runs from the conserved cysteine through the conserved F or W. D genes are given only for firm matches. Some rows mark clone size as missing; the rest say once, few, many or name a class of expanded clone.

v_gene	d_gene	len	abundance	j_gene	CDR3aa	CDR3nt
TRBV15	-	14	few	TRBJ2-5	CATSGGRGFETQYF	TGTGCCACCAGCGGAGGCCGGGGGTTCGAGACCCAGTACTTC
TRBV15	TRBD1	19	-	TRBJ1-1	CATSRGHSQGGRVNTEAFF	TGTGCCACCAGCAGAGGACATTCACAGGGGGGGCGAGTGAACACTGAAGCTTTCTTT
TRBV12-3/TRBV12-4	TRBD2	16	-	TRBJ2-2	CASSLTPSGHTGELFF	TGTGCCAGCAGTCTCACCCCTAGCGGACACACCGGGGAGCTGTTTTTT
TRBV20-1	TRBD2	14	-	TRBJ2-7	CSARGVAGLYEQYF	TGCAGTGCTAGAGGGGTAGCGGGGCTTTACGAGCAGTACTTC
TRBV21-1	-	16	-	TRBJ2-7	CASSKGGPGAGDEQYF	TGTGCCAGCAGCAAAGGGGGCCCAGGGGCCGGGGACGAGCAGTACTTC
TRBV5-6	-	15	-	TRBJ2-4	CASETQGMAKNIQYF	TGTGCCAGCGAGACGCAGGGGATGGCCAAAAACATTCAGTACTTC
TRBV29-1	-	11	-	TRBJ1-2	CSAKTRGGYTF	TGCAGTGCTAAGACGAGGGGTGGCTACACCTTC
TRBV4-3	-	16	few	TRBJ2-7	CASSDVNWRDSGEQYF	TGCGCCAGCAGCGACGTTAATTGGCGGGATTCCGGCGAGCAGTACTTC
TRBV10-3	-	15	-	TRBJ2-1	CAISETTPRGNEQFF	TGTGCCATCAGTGAAACGACTCCAAGGGGCAATGAGCAGTTCTTC
TRBV10-3	TRBD2	14	-	TRBJ2-3	CATRGVADTDTQYF	TGTGCCACCCGGGGGGTTGCGGACACAGATACGCAGTATTTT
TRBV3-1	-	13	few	TRBJ2-1	CASSQDPSSTQFF	TGTGCCAGCAGCCAAGACCCATCGTCCACGCAGTTCTTC
TRBV20-1	-	14	few	TRBJ2-5	CSAWDPRGTETQYF	TGCAGTGCTTGGGACCCCAGAGGGACCGAGACCCAGTACTTC
TRBV27	-	15	-	TRBJ2-1	CASSIAGSRYNEQFF	TGTGCCAGCAGTATCGCCGGGAGCAGATACAATGAGCAGTTCTTC
TRBV6-5	-	13	-	TRBJ1-3	CASSSPSGNTIYF	TGTGCCAGCAGCAGCCCCTCTGGAAACACCATATATTTT
TRBV6-1	TRBD2	17	-	TRBJ2-7	CASSEYFGTSVSYEQYF	TGTGCCAGCAGTGAATATTTCGGGACTAGCGTGAGCTACGAGCAGTACTTC
TRBV7-8	-	14	few	TRBJ2-7	CASSLVYSSYEQYF	TGTGCCAGCAGCTTAGTATACAGCTCCTACGAGCAGTACTTC
TRBV12-3/TRBV12-4	-	12	-	TRBJ2-3	CASRHQGYMQYF	TGTGCCAGCAGGCACCAGGGCTATATGCAGTATTTT
TRBV3-1	TRBD1	13	many	TRBJ2-7	CASSLGTAYEQYF	TGTGCCAGCAGCCTCGGGACAGCCTACGAGCAGTACTTC
TRBV28	-	13	-	TRBJ2-1	CASTYSRDLALFF	TGTGCCAGCACCTATTCAAGGGACCTAGCACTCTTCTTC
TRBV7-9	TRBD2	16	few	TRBJ2-1	CASSSPLAGGPRQQFF	TGTGCCAGCAGCTCGCCCTTGGCGGGAGGGCCCCGACAGCAGTTCTTC
TRBV6-2/TRBV6-3	TRBD1	14	many	TRBJ2-1	CASNQKTGLAEQFF	TGTGCCAGCAACCAAAAGACAGGGTTGGCTGAGCAGTTCTTC
TRBV7-2	TRBD2	15	few	TRBJ2-7	CASSLGTGGPYEQYF	TGTGCCAGCAGCTTAGGAACGGGGGGGCCTTACGAGCAGTACTTC
TRBV2	TRBD1	15	-	TRBJ2-5	CASSLRTGARETQYF	TGTGCCAGCAGTTTACGGACAGGGGCTAGAGAGACCCAGTACTTC
TRBV5-1	-	15	few	TRBJ1-2	CASSLVGLAPDGYTF	TGCGCCAGCAGCTTGGTCGGGTTGGCCCCCGATGGCTACACCTTC
TRBV27	-	15	few	TRBJ1-5	CASSPLGARNQPQHF	TGTGCCAGCAGTCCCCTGGGGGCGCGCAATCAGCCCCAGCATTTT
TRBV12-3/TRBV12-4	-	13	-	TRBJ1-2	CASRPGSGYGYTF	TGTGCCAGCAGACCAGGGTCCGGCTATGGCTACACCTTC
TRBV28	-	12	few	TRBJ1-2	CASRVERGDYTF	TGTGCCAGCAGGGTAGAGAGGGGGGACTACACCTTC
TRBV5-1	-	11	-	TRBJ2-1	CARRGEDEQFF	TGCGCCAGAAGGGGAGAGGATGAGCAGTTCTTC
TRBV29-1	-	13	-	TRBJ1-1	CSARVDRDTEAFF	TGCAGCGCCCGCGTAGATAGAGACACTGAAGCTTTCTTT
TRBV9	-	12	-	TRBJ2-1	CASSGGGGEQFF	TGTGCCAGCAGCGGGGGAGGTGGGGAGCAGTTCTTC
TRBV12-3/TRBV12-4	-	15	-	TRBJ2-5	CASSPPASGGQTQYF	TGTGCCAGCAGCCCCCCAGCGTCCGGCGGGCAGACCCAGTACTTC
TRBV15	-	15	-	TRBJ2-5	CATSRDWGSQETQYF	TGTGCCACCAGCAGAGATTGGGGCAGCCAAGAGACCCAGTACTTC
TRBV4-2	-	14	few	TRBJ2-5	CASSRGLSLETQYF	TGTGCCAGCAGCCGGGGCCTCTCCTTGGAGACCCAGTACTTC
TRBV20-1	TRBD2	16	few	TRBJ2-3	CSAHLIAGGSPDTQYF	TGCAGTGCTCACTTAATAGCGGGAGGGTCCCCAGATACGCAGTATTTT
TRBV15	TRBD1	15	few	TRBJ2-5	CATSSHRGYQETQYF	TGTGCCACCAGCTCCCACAGGGGTTACCAAGAGACCCAGTACTTC
TRBV5-1	-	14	few	TRBJ2-1	CASSRMDVHNEQFF	TGCGCCAGCAGCCGGATGGACGTACACAATGAGCAGTTCTTC
TRBV12-3/TRBV12-4	TRBD2	13	many	TRBJ2-3	CASRRLAGDTQYF	TGTGCCAGCAGGAGGTTAGCGGGAGATACGCAGTATTTT
TRBV27	-	16	few	TRBJ2-6	CASGARTVSGANVLTF	TGTGCCAGCGGAGCGCGGACGGTCTCTGGGGCCAACGTCCTGACTTTC
TRBV15	-	16	few	TRBJ2-5	CATSRERLGYQETQYF	TGTGCCACCAGCAGAGAACGGCTGGGGTACCAAGAGACCCAGTACTTC
TRBV3-1	-	13	-	TRBJ1-2	CASSQSGRRGYTF	TGTGCCAGCAGCCAGTCCGGACGAAGAGGCTACACCTTC